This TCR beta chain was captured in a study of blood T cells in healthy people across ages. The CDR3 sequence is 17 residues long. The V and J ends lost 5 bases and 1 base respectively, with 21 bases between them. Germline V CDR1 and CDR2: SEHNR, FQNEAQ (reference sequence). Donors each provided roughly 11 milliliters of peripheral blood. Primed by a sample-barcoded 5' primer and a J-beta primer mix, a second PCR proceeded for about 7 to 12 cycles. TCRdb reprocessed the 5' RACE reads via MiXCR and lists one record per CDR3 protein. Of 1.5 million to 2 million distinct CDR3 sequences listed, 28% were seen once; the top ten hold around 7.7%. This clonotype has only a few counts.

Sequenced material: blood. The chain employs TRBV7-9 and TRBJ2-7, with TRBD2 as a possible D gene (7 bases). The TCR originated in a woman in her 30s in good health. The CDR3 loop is CASSGGGGRGVSYEQYF. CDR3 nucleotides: TGTGCCAGCAGCGGAGGGGGTGGGAGGGGTGTATCCTACGAGCAGTACTTC.